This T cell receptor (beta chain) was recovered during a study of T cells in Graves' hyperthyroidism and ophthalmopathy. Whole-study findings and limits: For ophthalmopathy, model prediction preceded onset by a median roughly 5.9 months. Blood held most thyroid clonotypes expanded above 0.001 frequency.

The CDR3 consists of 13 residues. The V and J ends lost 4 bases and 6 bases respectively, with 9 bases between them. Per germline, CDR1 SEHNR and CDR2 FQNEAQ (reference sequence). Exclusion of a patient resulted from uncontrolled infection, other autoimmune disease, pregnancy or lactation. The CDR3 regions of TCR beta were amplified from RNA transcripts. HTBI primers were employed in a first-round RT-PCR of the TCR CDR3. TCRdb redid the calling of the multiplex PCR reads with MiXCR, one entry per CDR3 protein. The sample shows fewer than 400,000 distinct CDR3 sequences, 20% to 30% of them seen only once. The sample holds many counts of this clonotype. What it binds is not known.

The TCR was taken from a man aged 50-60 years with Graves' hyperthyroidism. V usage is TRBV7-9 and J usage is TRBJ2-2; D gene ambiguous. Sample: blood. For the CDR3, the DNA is TGTGCCAGCAGCTCCCTAGAGCCCGGGGAGCTGTTTTTT. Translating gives CASSSLEPGELFF.